This TCR beta chain was sequenced in a study of shared clonotypes between healthy human individuals. Overall study: Each donor contributed plates that comprised three CD4 naive, three CD4 memory, two CD8 naive and one CD8 memory. General study findings and limits: Only blood samples were collected, and tissue repertoires likely differ.

The authors loaded around 200 ng DNA, 25,000 to 30,000 T cell genomes, into sorted-subset replicate PCRs. Clones were sequenced by immunoSEQ multiplex PCR, and TCRdb holds only the in-frame ones, with some missing. The sample has around 1,000,000 clones, around 77% seen once. This CDR3 comprises 15 residues. Between the trimmed V and J ends, which lost 0 bases and 4 bases, there was a span of 12 bases. Germline loops: CDR1 SGHRS, CDR2 YFSETQ. This clone was counted ten times or more. The antigen remains undetermined. This sequence originates from a man between 18 and 29 years old in good health. Some clones in this sample may be carry-over from other donors' samples. The rearrangement uses TRBV5-1 and TRBJ2-3; D possibly uses TRBD1 or TRBD2 (5 bases each). Specimen: memory CD4+ T cells from PBMCs. Indicated subset: CD45RA-negative fraction. The CDR3 is CASSLGGLEADTQYF. CDR3 DNA: TGCGCCAGCAGCTTGGGGGGGTTGGAGGCAGATACGCAGTATTTT.